This T cell receptor beta chain was observed in a study of blood T cell repertoires in COVID-19. Overall study context: Collection of acute and convalescent COVID-19 samples took place in the United States, Italy and Spain. Sources were T cells, B-cell-depleted T cells, or PBMCs; the material itself was cDNA or gDNA.

TCRdb keeps only in-frame clones here, not all; method: immunoSEQ multiplex PCR. The repertoire holds a few hundred thousand clones, with more than 75% as singletons. The V gene's germline CDR1 is KGHSH and CDR2 LQKENI. The CDR3 consists of 14 residues. With 2 bases clipped from V and 5 bases from J, the junction kept 5 bases outside the gene matches. The V call is TRBV18, the J call TRBJ2-5, with 7 bases lining up with TRBD2. The origin of this receptor is a middle-aged woman who had recovered from COVID-19. Sample: PBMCs or T cells enriched from blood (not recorded which). The CDR3 DNA reads as TGTGCCAGCTCACCAAGTCGGGGGGAGGAGACCCAGTACTTC. Protein product: CASSPSRGEETQYF.